This T cell receptor (beta chain) was documented in a study of shared T cell receptors in the human thymus (dated by TCRdb to 2020 to 2023). Broadly, across the study: The study examined how the human thymus generates shared, self-reactive T-cell receptor alpha chains.

The method was the immunoSEQ multiplex PCR assay. TCRdb re-hosts the immuneACCESS table, in-frame sequences only. Its copies lack some clones; in the studies checked, an unresolved V gene accounts for under half of them, and the cause for the rest is not known. The sample table contains hundreds of thousands of clones; only one count was recorded for approximately 90% of them. Around 0.01% of the sample rests with the top ten. This clone was counted once. Its specific antigen is unknown. Base quality data are lacking; no much larger clone is found one base away. From its cysteine to its phenylalanine, the CDR3 spans 15 amino acids. The CDR3 DNA has 45 bases and is translated from base 1. CDR1 and CDR2 (LNHDA, SQIVND) derive from the germline V gene (reference sequence). V sheds 5 bases and J sheds 0 bases, leaving 14 bases between their ends. The same data also went into a second study, on human thymus T cells. Per the second study: Immunologically healthy infants undergoing open corrective cardiac surgery for congenital heart defects in Finland were used as donors. Thymus tissue was obtained as surgical resects removed during corrective cardiac surgery. V and J gene segment usage appeared biased in both thymic and peripheral blood repertoires. According to the related research, thymic TCR repertoires were highly overlapping among unrelated individuals. The study described the TCR alpha and beta repertoires in under ten infant thymus samples and a few matching peripheral blood samples. The cohort included more than 5 male and a couple of female infants, with donor ages spanning 7 to 244 days. Thymocytes were mechanically released from the tissue and were stored as pellets of about 9.5-31 million cells at -70 degrees C. Genomic DNA was extracted from frozen cell pellets with a QIAsymphony instrument. The immunoSEQ multiplex PCR assay was used to amplify the TCRB and TCRAD loci from a standardized amount of quality-controlled genomic DNA. The amplicons spanned the V(D)J region and were long enough to cover the CDR3 and allow V and J genes to be identified. The amplicons were sequenced on an Illumina platform via the commercial immunoSEQ service. Corrections for primer bias and sequencing errors followed previously described methods, while TCRAD and TCRB definitions were based on the IMGT database. Repertoires were analysed with immunoSEQ Analyzer 3.0 and VDJTools, covering basic statistics, V/J segment usage, diversity estimates, rarefaction and pairwise overlap. Diversity was estimated with Chao1, ChaoE, Efron-Thisted, Shannon and inverse Simpson indices, and also on datasets down-sampled to the smallest sample. Repertoire overlap was assessed by strict matching of CDR3 nucleotide sequence, V gene and J gene, and clustering was done by Jaccard-based multidimensional scaling. On average, thymus samples yielded about 810,000 unique TCRB clonotypes, whereas blood samples yielded roughly 80,000.

The receptor chain draws on TRBV19 and TRBJ2-7; 6 matching bases give a weak D call of TRBD1. The sample was thymocytes. The sequence was obtained from a boy under two years old with a congenital heart defect. Donor details come from another sample of the same person, matched by shared clones. This receptor has the CDR3 CASSADRSGSYEQYF. The nucleotides read TGTGCCAGTAGTGCAGACAGGTCCGGCTCCTACGAGCAGTACTTC.